The 18 T cell receptor beta chains presented below share a single source sample, sequenced in a study of blood T cell repertoires in COVID-19. Method: immunoSEQ multiplex PCR; TCRdb's copy keeps in-frame clones and lacks some. The sample yields roughly 400,000 clones, approximately 90% seen once. The sample taken for sequencing was PBMCs or T cells enriched from blood (not recorded which). The receptors were gathered from a woman between 35 and 50 years old who had been exposed to COVID-19.

The V call is TRBV24-1, the J call TRBJ2-1, with 8 bases aligning to TRBD1. The CDR3 is 12 amino acids. CDR1 is KGHDR and CDR2 is SFDVKD in the germline V gene. Trimming at V came to 9 bases and at J to 3 bases, leaving 0 bases not matched to a gene. CDR3 in amino acids: CATGTGYNEQFF. Written as DNA, the CDR3 is TGTGCCACCGGGACAGGCTACAATGAGCAGTTCTTC.

The chain carries TRBV12-3 or TRBV12-4 and TRBJ1-1; weak D call: TRBD1 (5 bases). The CDR3 extends over 13 amino acids. Trimming stripped 3 bases from V and 4 bases from J, with 9 bases between. In nucleotides, the CDR3 is TGTGCCAGCAGTTTTCAGGGTCCCACTGAAGCTTTCTTT. Amino acids: CASSFQGPTEAFF.

V usage is TRBV19 and J usage is TRBJ2-1, with 8 nucleotides matching TRBD2. Germline CDR1 and CDR2: LNHDA and SQIVND (reference sequence). V lost 1 base to trimming and J lost 2 bases; unmatched junction nucleotides: 16. This CDR3 region has 20 residues. This chain's CDR3 is CASSIVFILAGTRAYNEQFF. For the CDR3, the DNA is TGTGCCAGTAGTATAGTTTTTATTTTGGCAGGGACTAGGGCCTACAATGAGCAGTTCTTC.

The J gene is TRBJ1-1, the V gene TRBV10-1; the match to TRBD1 covers 7 bases. CDR1 and CDR2 from the germline V gene are WNHNN and SYGVQD (reference sequence). The ends lost 4 bases at V and 4 bases at J; junction bases unmatched: 6. The CDR3 totals 14 residues. The CDR3 loop reads CASSGYRGSTEAFF. In DNA form, the CDR3 reads TGCGCCAGCAGTGGATACAGGGGAAGCACTGAAGCTTTCTTT.

The chain uses TRBV18 and TRBJ2-3, with D possibly TRBD1 on 5 matching bases. CDR1 KGHSH and CDR2 LQKENI come from the germline V gene. The CDR3 extends over 16 amino acids. The ends were cut back, 0 bases at V and 0 bases at J, with 10 bases in the middle. The CDR3 sequence: CASSPPRQLSTDTQYF. Here the CDR3 DNA reads TGTGCCAGCTCACCACCGCGACAGTTAAGCACAGATACGCAGTATTTT.

The chain recombines TRBV4-3 with TRBJ2-1; no firm D call. Germline values: CDR1 LGHNA, CDR2 YSLEER. V lost 0 bases, J lost 2 bases, and 11 bases lay in between. CDR3 length: 16 residues. The CDR3 is CASSQDLPIAYNEQFF. The CDR3 DNA reads as TGCGCCAGCAGCCAAGATCTTCCGATAGCCTACAATGAGCAGTTCTTC.

V is TRBV2 and J is TRBJ1-2; 11 bases are a match to TRBD1. Trimming removed 6 bases from V and 7 bases from J; junction bases left unmatched: 4. Germline values: CDR1 SNHLY, CDR2 FYNNEI. CDR3 size: 13 residues. Here the CDR3 reads CASRGQGVSGYTF. DNA for the CDR3: TGTGCCAGCAGGGGACAGGGGGTGAGTGGCTACACCTTC.

The chain is built from TRBV12-3 or TRBV12-4 and TRBJ2-1; 7 bases line up with TRBD1. The CDR3 sequence is 13 residues long. The junction had 4 bases not matched to a gene; V was cut back by 5 bases and J by 6 bases. CDR3 region: CASSVTGTNEQFF. The CDR3 DNA sequence: TGTGCCAGCAGTGTGACAGGGACCAATGAGCAGTTCTTC.

The genes are TRBV21-1 and TRBJ2-1; the D call TRBD2 from the table was never checked on the DNA. TRBV21-1 is assigned pseudogene status. The CDR3 consists of 12 residues. This chain's CDR3 is CASSKVAWEQFF. CDR3 sequence (DNA): TGTGCCAGCAGCAAAGTAGCGTGGGAGCAGTTCTTC.

This clone was observed a single time. In DNA, the CDR3 is TGTGCCAGCAGCGCGGGCGGGGGGGCCTACGAGCAGTACTTC. Translating it yields CASSAGGGAYEQYF. The chain combines TRBV9 with TRBJ2-7, with 9 bases lining up with TRBD2. This CDR3 has 14 amino acids. The J segment lost 2 bases and the V segment lost 3 bases, leaving 3 bases of the junction unmatched. From germline, CDR1 is SGDLS and CDR2 YYNGEE. The variable domain in full, completed from reference TRBV9 and TRBJ2-7, reads DSGVTQTPKHLITATGQRVTLRCSPRSGDLSVYWYQQSLDQGLQFLIQYYNGEERAKGNILERFSAQQFPDLHSELNLSSLELGDSALYFCASSAGGGAYEQYFGPGTRLTVT.

V gene TRBV4-2 combines with J gene TRBJ2-7; 10 bases align to TRBD2. Germline V gene lookup returns CDR1 LGHNA and CDR2 YNFKEQ. J gave up 3 bases and V 6 bases, and 8 bases lay outside the gene matches. The CDR3 runs 15 residues. CDR3 coding DNA: TGTGCCAGCAGGTATCAAGCGGGAGGGATCTACGAGCAGTACTTC. Translating gives CASRYQAGGIYEQYF.

The gene calls are TRBV29-1 and TRBJ2-6, with D possibly being TRBD2 (6 bases). Germline CDR1 is SQVTM and CDR2 is ANQGSEA. This CDR3 spans 14 amino acids. Trimming took 3 bases from V and 2 from J, leaving 8 bases between them. The CDR3 region is CSVDWGAGANVLTF. Written as DNA, the CDR3 is TGCAGCGTTGATTGGGGGGCTGGGGCCAACGTCCTGACTTTC.

The J gene is TRBJ1-2, the V gene TRBV20-1; unclear D gene. Germline CDR1 reads DFQATT; CDR2 reads SNEGSKA (reference sequence). Trimming cost V 6 bases and J 5 bases, with 7 bases left between them. The CDR3 length is 10 residues. CDR3 region: CSATNYGYTF. The CDR3 DNA follows: TGCAGTGCCACAAATTATGGCTACACCTTC.

The CDR3 bases are TGTGCCAGCAGAGGCAGCGGGTCCTATGGCTACACCTTC. Translating it yields CASRGSGSYGYTF. The rearrangement joins TRBV27 to TRBJ1-2; D is unresolved. This CDR3 comprises 13 residues. V was trimmed by 6 bases and J by 4 bases, leaving 12 bases between them. Germline V CDR1 and CDR2: MNHEY, SMNVEV (reference sequence).

This chain links TRBV18 with TRBJ2-1, with 7 bases lining up with TRBD2. Germline V gene lookup returns CDR1 KGHSH and CDR2 LQKENI. This CDR3 is built from 16 residues. Trimming removed 0 bases from V and 1 base from J; junction bases left unmatched: 3. The CDR3 sequence: CASSPPSGESYNEQFF. In nucleotides, the CDR3 is TGTGCCAGCTCACCACCGAGCGGGGAATCCTACAATGAGCAGTTCTTC.

The V call is TRBV5-1, the J call TRBJ1-1, with no clear D. Trimming took 6 bases from V and 7 from J, leaving 16 bases between them. CDR1 is SGHRS, CDR2 YFSETQ, per germline. The CDR3 consists of 13 residues. The CDR3 coding sequence is TGCGCCAGCAACCCTAATTCCGGGGATGAAGCTTTCTTT. This encodes CASNPNSGDEAFF.

The chain combines TRBV5-4 with TRBJ1-1; the D gene is possibly TRBD1 (5 bases). Germline V gene lookup returns CDR1 SGHNT and CDR2 YYREEE (reference sequence). Trimming took 4 bases from V and 6 from J, leaving 10 bases between them. This CDR3 is built from 12 residues. CDR3 in DNA: TGTGCCAGCAGCCTAACAGGCGCTGAAGCTTTCTTT. Translated: CASSLTGAEAFF.

This clone was detected only once. This chain connects TRBV28 to TRBJ1-2, with a weak D call TRBD1 (5 bases). CDR1 MDHEN and CDR2 SYDVKM come from the germline V gene. V lost 3 bases, J lost 14 bases, and 16 bases lay in between. The CDR3 is 12 amino acids. CDR3 in amino acids: CASSLVGGRNTF. In DNA form, the CDR3 reads TGTGCCAGCAGTTTGGTCGGGGGAAGAAATACCTTC.